This T cell receptor beta chain derives from a study of shared clonotypes between healthy human individuals. Sequencing was at deep level. Sequencing used immunoSEQ multiplex PCR; TCRdb keeps in-frame clones, though not all of them. The table includes roughly 1 million clones, approximately 78% detected once. Splitting of CD4+ cells produced CD45RA+ naive and CD45RA-negative memory subsets. CDR1 and CDR2 (germline): SNHLY, FYNNEI. V lost 0 bases to trimming and J lost 3 bases, with 11 bases between them. The CDR3 is 15 residues long. Sequencing was performed on memory CD4+ T cells from PBMCs. Described subset: CD45RA-negative fraction. The source is a man between 18 and 29 years old in good health. Some clones in this sample may be carry-over from other donors' samples. The genes are TRBV2 and TRBJ1-2, with D perhaps TRBD1 (5 bases). The CDR3 nucleotides are TGTGCCAGCAGTGAAGCGGGCGGGGCTTACTATGGCTACACCTTC. Its protein is CASSEAGGAYYGYTF.